The T cell receptor beta chain under discussion was sequenced for a study of ipilimumab plus nivolumab after autologous stem cell transplantation. Study information: A median of roughly eight nivolumab and about 5 ipilimumab doses were given. The DLBCL group included primary refractory and relapsed cases.

Only in-frame clones appear in the TCRdb table, and some are missing; sequencing was by immunoSEQ multiplex PCR. This sample carries roughly 86,000 clones, 75% to 85% of them seen once, and the ten largest clones take approximately 2.2%. Germline CDR1 and CDR2: SGHTA and FQGNSA. V lost 5 bases, J lost 2 bases, and 2 bases stayed unmatched. The CDR3 loop spans 15 amino acids. The rearrangement joins TRBV7-2 to TRBJ1-3; TRBD1 matches 11 bases. The sequencing used PBMCs, collected in a trial of ipilimumab plus nivolumab as post-transplant consolidation. This TCR derives from a male donor with diffuse large B-cell lymphoma. The CDR3 spells CASSGQGAPGNTIYF. The CDR3, as DNA: TGTGCCAGCAGCGGACAGGGGGCGCCTGGAAACACCATATATTTT. Combining the CDR3 with reference TRBV7-2 and TRBJ1-3 gives the whole variable domain GAGVSQSPSNKVTEKGKDVELRCDPISGHTALYWYRQSLGQGLEFLIYFQGNSAPDKSGLPSDRFSAERTGGSVSTLTIQRTQQEDSAVYLCASSGQGAPGNTIYFGEGSWLTVV.